One sample yielded the 14 T cell receptor beta chains listed below, sequenced in a study of CD8 T cells in ankylosing spondylitis. These TCRs' antigens remain unknown. TCRdb redid the calling of the 5' RACE reads with MiXCR, one entry per CDR3 protein. The sample carries hundreds of thousands of distinct CDR3 sequences, about 11% recorded once. General study points: Blood from ankylosing spondylitis patients appeared to carry a characteristic eight-variant TCR beta motif.

The sequencing sample was made of blood, either unsorted or a sorted T cell fraction (not recorded which). These receptors came from a male donor with ankylosing spondylitis.

In this sample, this clonotype turned up a few times. The genes are TRBV7-9 and TRBJ1-1, with D hard to call. V gave up 6 bases and J gave up 8 bases, with 16 bases separating them. This CDR3 region has 13 residues. CDR1 is SEHNR, CDR2 FQNEAQ, per germline (reference sequence). The CDR3: CASSFNRGIEAFF. CDR3 coding DNA: TGTGCCAGCAGTTTCAATAGAGGGATAGAAGCTTTCTTT.

This clonotype was picked up a small number of times. The rearrangement joins TRBV7-2 to TRBJ2-1, with D possibly being TRBD2 (5 bases). Germline V lookup: CDR1 SGHTA, CDR2 FQGNSA. This CDR3 contains 13 residues. With 3 bases removed from V and 5 bases from J, the gap between germline ends came to 8 bases. The DNA for the CDR3 is TGTGCCAGCAGCTTTTTAGCGAACAATGAGCAGTTCTTC. It specifies CASSFLANNEQFF.

The chain couples TRBV18 to TRBJ2-6; weak D call: TRBD1 (5 bases). This CDR3 has 15 amino acids. With 6 bases removed from V and 2 bases from J, the gap between germline ends came to 11 bases. From germline, CDR1 is KGHSH and CDR2 LQKENI. The CDR3 coding sequence is TGTGCCAGCTCCAGAGGCAGGGCTGGGGCCAACGTCCTGACTTTC. It specifies CASSRGRAGANVLTF.

This clonotype was observed many times. The chain has TRBV5-1 and TRBJ1-5, with TRBD1 identical over 7 bases. V was clipped by 7 bases and J by 2 bases; unmatched bases: 12. Germline assignment: CDR1 SGHRS and CDR2 YFSETQ. This CDR3 is 16 amino acids long. Here the CDR3 DNA reads TGCGCCAGCGTCCTGGAGGGGGCAGATGGCAATCAGCCCCAGCATTTT. Residues: CASVLEGADGNQPQHF.

At least ten counts were recorded for this clonotype. This chain connects TRBV20-1 to TRBJ2-1; TRBD2 aligns across 9 bases. This CDR3 is built from 16 residues. CDR1 is DFQATT, CDR2 SNEGSKA, per germline (reference sequence). The junction had 9 bases not matched to a gene; V was cut back by 6 bases and J by 0 bases. CDR3 sequence reads: CSAPYSGGSSYNEQFF. The CDR3 DNA is TGCAGTGCCCCTTATAGCGGGGGTTCCTCCTACAATGAGCAGTTCTTC.

There are many counts of this clonotype. The V call is TRBV12-3 or TRBV12-4, the J call TRBJ1-1; D might be TRBD1 (5 bases). The V gene lost 1 base and the J gene lost 6 bases, with 12 bases spanning the gap. The CDR3 spans 14 residues. CDR3 nucleotides: TGTGCCAGCAGTTTAGACCAAGGGGTCCCTGAAGCTTTCTTT. This gives the protein CASSLDQGVPEAFF.

V gene TRBV6-2 or TRBV6-3 combines with J gene TRBJ1-1, with unresolved D. This CDR3 region has 14 residues. V lost 0 bases and J 6 bases, leaving 11 bases between the germline ends. Germline CDR1 is MNHEY and CDR2 is SVGEGT. For the CDR3, the DNA is TGTGCCAGCAGTTACTCAAGGACGGCCTCTGAAGCTTTCTTT. Amino acid sequence: CASSYSRTASEAFF.

The genes are TRBV4-2 and TRBJ1-2; tentatively, D is TRBD1 (6 bases). Trimming removed 1 base at V and 4 bases at J, with 13 bases between. The CDR3 runs to 15 residues. Germline-derived CDR1 and CDR2 are LGHNA and YNFKEQ. CDR3 sequence reads: CASSQVAGASYGYTF. CDR3 nucleotides: TGTGCCAGCAGCCAAGTGGCAGGGGCGTCCTATGGCTACACCTTC.

This clonotype was counted only a few times. DNA of the CDR3: TGTGCCAGCAGTCCCGGAGGGGCTCTAGCCAAAAACATTCAGTACTTC. Amino acids: CASSPGGALAKNIQYF. The chain has TRBV6-2 or TRBV6-3 and TRBJ2-4; tentative D call: TRBD2 (6 bases). V was pared by 5 bases and J by 0 bases, with 14 bases between. Germline V lookup: CDR1 MNHEY, CDR2 SVGEGT. The CDR3 length is 16 residues.

The V call is TRBV18, the J call TRBJ1-4, with D perhaps matching TRBD1 (5 bases). Trimming removed 0 bases at V and 12 bases at J, with 11 bases between. Germline CDR1 KGHSH, CDR2 LQKENI. The CDR3 length is 13 residues. CDR3 sequence (DNA): TGTGCCAGCTCACCACCGTATCTGGGGGAACTGTTTTTT. This gives the protein CASSPPYLGELFF.

This clonotype was recorded at least ten times. This chain connects TRBV29-1 to TRBJ2-3; D gene unclear. Trimming left V 4 bases short and J 0 bases short, with 14 bases between. The CDR3 length is 15 residues. Germline loops: CDR1 SQVTM, CDR2 ANQGSEA. This CDR3 is CSVVFAGRSTDTQYF. The DNA for the CDR3 is TGCAGCGTTGTTTTTGCAGGCAGGAGCACAGATACGCAGTATTTT.

This clonotype was seen just once. This rearrangement joins TRBV20-1 to TRBJ1-4, with 7 bases identical to TRBD1. V shed 2 bases and J 10 bases; nucleotides not matched to a gene: 10. There are 14 residues in the CDR3. The V gene's germline CDR1 is DFQATT and CDR2 SNEGSKA (reference sequence). CDR3 loop: CSARSGDRYGKLFF. The CDR3 DNA reads as TGCAGTGCTAGATCCGGGGACAGATATGGAAAACTGTTTTTT.

CDR3 residues: CASSLVLDTGELFF. In nucleotides, the CDR3 is TGTGCCAGCAGCTTGGTCTTAGACACCGGGGAGCTGTTTTTT. The V and J genes are TRBV11-2 and TRBJ2-2; D gene unclear. V lost 3 bases, J lost 3 bases, and 8 bases lay in between. CDR3 length equals 14 residues. Germline values: CDR1 SGHAT, CDR2 FQNNGV.

This chain uses TRBV11-2 with TRBJ2-3; 9 positions agree with TRBD1. J was trimmed by 4 bases and V by 5 bases; bases with no gene match: 4. CDR1 and CDR2 from the germline V gene are SGHAT and FQNNGV. This CDR3 has 14 residues. This chain's CDR3 is CASSTDRGADTQYF. The CDR3 DNA reads TGTGCCAGCAGCACAGACAGGGGGGCAGATACGCAGTATTTT.